This T cell receptor (beta chain) was profiled in a study of vaccination and CD4 T cells after COVID-19. Across the whole study: With a range of 35 to 161, the median interval from diagnosis to drawing post-COVID samples was about 100 days.

Regarding treatment: approximately 10-day PBMC culture with coronavirus spike peptide pools or control peptides (ViraFEST assay). Ahead of the COVID-19 pandemic (2011-2018), the CD4+ T cells of the unexposed donor were collected. After being plated at around 2 million per well, PBMCs were cultured with 10 IU/ml IL-2 and 10 ug/ml peptide pools. The CDR3 consists of 17 residues. Trimming took 3 bases from V and 1 from J; bases not matched to a gene: 13. Germline loops: CDR1 GTSNPN, CDR2 SVGIG (reference sequence). Oncomine TCR Beta short-read sequencing was applied to DNA from cultured CD4+ T cells. Using its own MiXCR run on the PCR reads, TCRdb lists one record per CDR3 protein. The sample carries about 6,800 distinct CDR3 sequences, less than 65% recorded once. As for this clonotype: The antigen is undetermined.

Sequences were obtained from CD4+ T cells from blood, cultured in vitro. The TCR originated in a human donor in good health. The gene calls are TRBV30 and TRBJ1-1; 8 positions match TRBD1. CDR3 loop: CAWSEDRAIRRNTEAFF. CDR3 in DNA: TGTGCCTGGAGCGAGGACAGGGCCATCAGGCGGAACACTGAAGCTTTCTTT.